The 4 T cell receptor beta chains given below trace back to one sample, sequenced in a study of blood T cell repertoires in COVID-19. Generated by immunoSEQ multiplex PCR, the TCRdb table keeps only in-frame clones and is missing some. This table has about 120,000 clones, over 75% appearing once. The sample was peripheral blood. The receptors derive from a woman of 80 years or more with acute or convalescent COVID-19.

This rearrangement joins TRBV4-3 to TRBJ2-3, with D uncertain. Deletions cut 4 bases from V and 5 bases from J, with 7 bases between. CDR1 is LGHNA, CDR2 YSLEER, per germline. CDR3 length: 12 residues. CDR3 coding DNA: TGCGCCAGCAGCCTGTCGGGAGATACGCAGTATTTT. Amino acid sequence: CASSLSGDTQYF.

V is TRBV5-1 and J is TRBJ1-2; the match to TRBD1 covers 7 bases. The CDR3 spans 15 residues. The ends lost 0 bases at V and 4 bases at J; junction bases unmatched: 6. The germline V gene encodes CDR1 SGHRS and CDR2 YFSETQ. The CDR3 spells CASSLAGTDPYGYTF. The DNA for the CDR3 is TGCGCCAGCAGCTTGGCCGGGACAGACCCCTATGGCTACACCTTC.

This chain links TRBV28 with TRBJ1-2, with 7 bases fitting TRBD1. This CDR3 contains 16 residues. From germline, CDR1 is MDHEN and CDR2 SYDVKM. Germline trimming cut 3 bases from V and 1 base from J; bases unmatched to any gene: 8. The CDR3 loop reads CASSFLSRGDNYGYTF. CDR3 bases: TGTGCCAGCAGTTTCCTCTCCAGGGGGGATAACTATGGCTACACCTTC.

In this sample, this clone turned up once. V usage is TRBV19 and J usage is TRBJ1-5; D might be TRBD1 (5 bases). Germline CDR1 and CDR2: LNHDA and SQIVND (reference sequence). The V gene lost 3 bases and the J gene lost 0 bases, with 15 bases spanning the gap. CDR3 size: 17 residues. CDR3 DNA: TGTGCCAGTAGTATTCTGCAGGGTCTTTATAGCAATCAGCCCCAGCATTTT. Encoded protein: CASSILQGLYSNQPQHF.